Reported below is one TCR beta chain. How the authors handled the data: Estimation of nucleated cell counts was performed using reference gene primer amplification. The repertoire was sequenced with immunoSEQ multiplex PCR; TCRdb's copy has only in-frame clones and lacks some. The V and J calls and clone size come from that table; D and trimming were worked out from the DNA. The table has roughly 380,000 clones, 89% seen once. The entry originates in a study of blood T cell repertoires in COVID-19. Study in general: COVID-19 samples, acute and convalescent, were from the United States, Italy and Spain. Nucleic acid was either cDNA or gDNA, and it came from T cells, B-cell-depleted T cells, or PBMCs.

During active infection, Seattle patients enrolled and were then monitored through disease. Germline-derived CDR1 and CDR2 are ENHRY and SYGVKD. With 6 bases removed from V and 8 bases from J, the gap between germline ends came to 11 bases. This CDR3 is 13 amino acids long. The chain couples TRBV10-3 to TRBJ1-6; TRBD1 is a possible D gene (6 bases). This clonotype was obtained from a woman in her sixties with COVID-19, enrolled during active disease. The sequencing sample was made of peripheral blood. The CDR3 here is CAIRDRLDSPLHF. The CDR3 DNA reads TGTGCCATCAGGGACAGATTAGATTCACCCCTCCACTTT.